The entry below describes one T cell receptor (beta chain). The table lists this clone with a count of one. This receptor's antigen is unknown. There are no base qualities to consult, and no much larger clone falls within one base. Library generation was performed with the immunoSEQ multiplex PCR assay. Sourced from immuneACCESS, this table was stored by TCRdb with only in-frame sequences that have V and J called. A share of the clones is absent; for the studies checked, an unresolved V gene accounts for under half, and the remainder has no known explanation. This sample has 54,000 or so clones in its table, and 85% to 95% of those were observed once. About 2.4% of the sample is held by the ten biggest clonotypes. The trim is 4 bases for V and 2 bases for J, with a gap of 13 bases between the germline ends. CDR3 length: 14 amino acids, cysteine to phenylalanine. The DNA shown is the 42-base CDR3, in frame from base 1. The germline V gene specifies SGHDT as CDR1 and YYEEEE as CDR2.

This sample is part of a study of control samples from healthy donors and cancer patients (dated by TCRdb to about 2020). The source material was blood. The clonotype comes from a man aged 25 to 40 in good health. This sequence uses TRBV5-6 and TRBJ2-7; the D gene identity is not certain. The CDR3 protein sequence reads: CASSPPLSAYEQYF. The DNA reads TGTGCCAGCAGCCCGCCCCTCAGTGCCTACGAGCAGTACTTC.